This T cell receptor (beta chain) is drawn from a study of cytomegalovirus exposure and HLA in healthy donors. Whole-study findings and limits: Published work reported that the classifier diagnosed cytomegalovirus status with high specificity and sensitivity. A previous analysis found most TCR beta V segments productive roughly 87% or roughly 30% of the time.

Vbeta (60) and Jbeta (13) primers were used in the PCR. TCRdb's table, derived via immunoSEQ multiplex PCR, lists solely in-frame clones and lacks some. The sample carries some 130,000 clones, just under 80% recorded once. Regarding this clone: Its antigen remains unidentified.

After removal of 2 bases from V and 9 bases from J, the junction contained 4 bases not matched to a gene. The CDR3 sequence is 13 residues long. The germline V gene has CDR1 SGHNT and CDR2 YENEEA. Sequencing input: PBMCs. The chain joins TRBV11-3 to TRBJ2-1; 7 positions agree with TRBD2. The source of this sequence is a man aged 30 to 39 in good health. The CDR3 sequence: CASSLRGSVEQFF. The CDR3 DNA sequence: TGTGCCAGCAGCTTACGCGGGAGCGTTGAGCAGTTCTTC. Based on the CDR3 plus reference TRBV11-3 and TRBJ2-1, the full variable domain is EAGVVQSPRYKIIEKKQPVAFWCNPISGHNTLYWYLQNLGQGPELLIRYENEEAVDDSQLPKDRFSAERLKGVDSTLKIQPAELGDSAVYLCASSLRGSVEQFFGPGTRLTVL.